Listed below are T cell receptor beta chains from one sample, sequenced in a study of CD8 T cells in ankylosing spondylitis. Via MiXCR, TCRdb re-called the 5' RACE reads, giving one row per CDR3 protein. The sample comprises about 260,000 distinct CDR3 sequences, 20% to 30% of which are singletons, and roughly 0.67% rests with the top ten. What was sequenced was blood, either unsorted or a sorted T cell fraction (not recorded which). The source of these receptors is a male donor with ankylosing spondylitis or in good health (not recorded which). Both conserved end residues are part of each CDR3. Each record gives: V gene, J gene, D gene, clone size, CDR3 protein, CDR3 DNA. A D gene is named only where the DNA matches it firmly. Some rows mark clone size as missing; the rest say once, few, many or name a class of expanded clone.

v_call: TRBV2; j_call: TRBJ2-3; d_call: TRBD1; clone_size: many; cdr3_aa: CASTRDRITDTQYF; cdr3_nt: TGTGCCAGCACCCGGGACAGGATAACAGATACGCAGTATTTT
v_call: TRBV12-3/TRBV12-4; j_call: TRBJ2-1; d_call: TRBD1; clone_size: .; cdr3_aa: CASSPSGTAPRSEQFF; cdr3_nt: TGTGCCAGCAGCCCCTCGGGGACAGCTCCTAGGAGTGAGCAGTTCTTC
v_call: TRBV11-2; j_call: TRBJ2-7; d_call: .; clone_size: many; cdr3_aa: CASSRSRGSSYEQYF; cdr3_nt: TGTGCCAGCAGCAGAAGCAGGGGTAGCTCCTACGAGCAGTACTTC
v_call: TRBV12-3/TRBV12-4; j_call: TRBJ2-7; d_call: .; clone_size: many; cdr3_aa: CASSQSRIPYEQYF; cdr3_nt: TGTGCCAGCAGCCAATCCAGAATTCCCTACGAGCAGTACTTC
v_call: TRBV21-1; j_call: TRBJ2-1; d_call: .; clone_size: many; cdr3_aa: CASSPTRTSGGCHEQFF; cdr3_nt: TGTGCCAGCAGCCCAACCAGGACTAGCGGGGGGTGCCATGAGCAGTTCTTC
v_call: TRBV6-5; j_call: TRBJ2-4; d_call: TRBD2; clone_size: few; cdr3_aa: CASSSSGGRGIQYF; cdr3_nt: TGTGCCAGCAGTTCTAGCGGGGGGCGGGGCATTCAGTACTTC
v_call: TRBV6-1; j_call: TRBJ1-1; d_call: .; clone_size: .; cdr3_aa: CASRPLAGTFNTEAFF; cdr3_nt: TGTGCCAGCAGACCCCTCGCCGGGACATTCAACACTGAAGCTTTCTTT
v_call: TRBV20-1; j_call: TRBJ1-6; d_call: TRBD1; clone_size: few; cdr3_aa: CSAPGGPYGSPLHF; cdr3_nt: TGCAGTGCCCCAGGGGGGCCCTATGGTTCACCCCTCCACTTT
v_call: TRBV20-1; j_call: TRBJ2-6; d_call: TRBD1; clone_size: many; cdr3_aa: CSARGDRDSGANVLTF; cdr3_nt: TGCAGTGCTAGGGGGGACAGGGACTCTGGGGCCAACGTCCTGACTTTC
v_call: TRBV20-1; j_call: TRBJ1-1; d_call: .; clone_size: few; cdr3_aa: CSARDPMGAGTEAFF; cdr3_nt: TGCAGTGCTAGAGACCCTATGGGGGCGGGAACTGAAGCTTTCTTT
v_call: TRBV5-8; j_call: TRBJ1-2; d_call: .; clone_size: .; cdr3_aa: CASSLIREGGYTF; cdr3_nt: TGTGCCAGCAGCTTGATCAGGGAAGGAGGCTACACCTTC
v_call: TRBV5-4; j_call: TRBJ2-5; d_call: .; clone_size: .; cdr3_aa: CASSLAGGGLKTQYF; cdr3_nt: TGTGCCAGCAGCTTGGCAGGGGGGGGTTTAAAGACCCAGTACTTC
v_call: TRBV19; j_call: TRBJ1-5; d_call: TRBD1; clone_size: .; cdr3_aa: CASSMGDRGTNNQPQHF; cdr3_nt: TGTGCCAGTAGTATGGGGGACAGGGGGACCAACAATCAGCCCCAGCATTTT
v_call: TRBV6-1; j_call: TRBJ2-2; d_call: TRBD2; clone_size: .; cdr3_aa: CASSRSGGARTGELFF; cdr3_nt: TGTGCCAGCAGTCGTAGCGGGGGGGCGCGGACCGGGGAGCTGTTTTTT
v_call: TRBV12-3/TRBV12-4; j_call: TRBJ2-5; d_call: TRBD1; clone_size: many; cdr3_aa: CASTPNRGETQYF; cdr3_nt: TGTGCCAGCACCCCTAACAGGGGGGAGACCCAGTACTTC
v_call: TRBV10-3; j_call: TRBJ1-1; d_call: .; clone_size: many; cdr3_aa: CAISPGRLNTEAFF; cdr3_nt: TGTGCCATCAGTCCGGGACGTTTGAACACTGAAGCTTTCTTT
v_call: TRBV6-5; j_call: TRBJ2-5; d_call: TRBD1; clone_size: few; cdr3_aa: CASSRQGETQYF; cdr3_nt: TGTGCCAGCAGTCGACAGGGAGAGACCCAGTACTTC
v_call: TRBV24-1; j_call: TRBJ1-5; d_call: TRBD1; clone_size: few; cdr3_aa: CATSDPPGQGVVSNQPQHF; cdr3_nt: TGTGCCACCAGTGATCCCCCGGGACAGGGGGTGGTGAGCAATCAGCCCCAGCATTTT
v_call: TRBV5-1; j_call: TRBJ1-1; d_call: .; clone_size: many; cdr3_aa: CASSIGGSQLNTEAFF; cdr3_nt: TGCGCCAGCAGCATTGGCGGGTCGCAGTTGAACACTGAAGCTTTCTTT
v_call: TRBV20-1; j_call: TRBJ2-7; d_call: TRBD1; clone_size: .; cdr3_aa: CSATDRVVYYEQYF; cdr3_nt: TGCAGTGCTACAGACAGGGTGGTTTACTACGAGCAGTACTTC